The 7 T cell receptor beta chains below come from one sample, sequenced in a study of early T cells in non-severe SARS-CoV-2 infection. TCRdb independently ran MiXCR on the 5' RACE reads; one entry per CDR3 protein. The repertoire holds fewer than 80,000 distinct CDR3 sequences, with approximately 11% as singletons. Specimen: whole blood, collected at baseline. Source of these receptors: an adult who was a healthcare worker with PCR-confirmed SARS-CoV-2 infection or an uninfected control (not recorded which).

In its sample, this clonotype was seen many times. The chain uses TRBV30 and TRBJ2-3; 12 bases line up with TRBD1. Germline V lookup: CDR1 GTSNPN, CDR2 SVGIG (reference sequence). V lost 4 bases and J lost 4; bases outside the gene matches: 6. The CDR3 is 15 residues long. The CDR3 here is CAWTPGQGAPDTQYF. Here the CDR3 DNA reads TGTGCCTGGACCCCGGGACAGGGGGCGCCAGATACGCAGTATTTT.

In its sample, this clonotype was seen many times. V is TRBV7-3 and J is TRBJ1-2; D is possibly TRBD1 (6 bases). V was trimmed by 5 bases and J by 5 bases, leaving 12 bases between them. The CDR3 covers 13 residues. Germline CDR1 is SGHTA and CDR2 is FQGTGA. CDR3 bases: TGTGCCAGCAGCCAGGGGCTAGGATATGGCTACACCTTC. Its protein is CASSQGLGYGYTF.

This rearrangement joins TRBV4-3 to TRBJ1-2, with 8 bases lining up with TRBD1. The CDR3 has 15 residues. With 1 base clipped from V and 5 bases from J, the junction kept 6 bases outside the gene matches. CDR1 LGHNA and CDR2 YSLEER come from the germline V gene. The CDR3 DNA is TGCGCCAGCAGCCAAGCAATGACAGGGGAATATGGCTACACCTTC. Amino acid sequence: CASSQAMTGEYGYTF.

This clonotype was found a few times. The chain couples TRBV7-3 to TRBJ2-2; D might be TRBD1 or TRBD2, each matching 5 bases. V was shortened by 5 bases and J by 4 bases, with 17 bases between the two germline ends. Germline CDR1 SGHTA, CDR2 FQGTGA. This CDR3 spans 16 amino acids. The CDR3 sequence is CASSPWDPDGTGELFF. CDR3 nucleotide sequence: TGTGCCAGCAGCCCCTGGGACCCCGACGGCACCGGGGAGCTGTTTTTT.

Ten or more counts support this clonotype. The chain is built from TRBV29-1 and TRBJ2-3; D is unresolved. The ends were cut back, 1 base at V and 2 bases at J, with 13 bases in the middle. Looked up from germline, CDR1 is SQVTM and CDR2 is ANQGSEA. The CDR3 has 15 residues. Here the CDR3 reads CSVEGHTLTTDTQYF. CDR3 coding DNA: TGCAGCGTTGAAGGACACACCCTCACCACAGATACGCAGTATTTT.

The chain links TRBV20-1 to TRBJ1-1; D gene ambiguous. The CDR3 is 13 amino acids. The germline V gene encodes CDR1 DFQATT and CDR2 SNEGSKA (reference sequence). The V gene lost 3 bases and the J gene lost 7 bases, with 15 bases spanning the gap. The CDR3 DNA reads TGCAGTGCTAGTTCGGGCAGGATACTTGAAGCTTTCTTT. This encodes CSASSGRILEAFF.

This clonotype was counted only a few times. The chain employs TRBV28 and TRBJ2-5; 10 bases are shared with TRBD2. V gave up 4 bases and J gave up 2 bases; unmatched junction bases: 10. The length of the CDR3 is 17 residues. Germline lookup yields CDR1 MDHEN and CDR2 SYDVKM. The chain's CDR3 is CASSSRLAGGAQETQYF. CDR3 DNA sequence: TGTGCCAGCAGTTCGCGTTTAGCGGGGGGCGCTCAAGAGACCCAGTACTTC.